Listed below are T cell receptor beta chains from one sample, sequenced in a study of blood T cell repertoires in COVID-19. Using immunoSEQ multiplex PCR, the repertoire was profiled, and TCRdb retains in-frame clones only, with some absent. This table has 250,000 to 300,000 clones, 89% appearing once. The material sequenced was peripheral blood. Receptors were obtained from a middle-aged woman who had recovered from COVID-19. Both conserved end residues are part of each CDR3. Fields, in order: D gene, clone size, J gene, V gene, CDR3 protein, CDR3 DNA. A D gene is named only where the DNA matches it firmly. For some rows the clone size is stated as once, few or many, or as a class when expanded; others skip it.

TRBD1 NA TRBJ1-1 TRBV19 CASSIDHAGGAFF TGTGCCAGTAGTATAGATCACGCAGGGGGTGCTTTCTTT
NA NA TRBJ2-2 TRBV27 CASSLTGITGELFF TGTGCCAGCAGTCTTACAGGGATCACCGGGGAGCTGTTTTTT
NA few TRBJ1-2 TRBV7-9 CASSLAGQSGYTF TGTGCCAGCAGCTTAGCTGGACAGAGTGGCTACACCTTC
TRBD1 once TRBJ2-7 TRBV14 CASSQHYPGTVIF TGTGCCAGCAGCCAACATTACCCCGGGACAGTGATCTTC
NA few TRBJ1-1 TRBV19 CATFPPGGSTEAFF TGTGCCACCTTCCCCCCCGGGGGTAGCACTGAAGCTTTCTTT
NA NA TRBJ1-6 TRBV5-5 CASSSAGASSYNSPLHF TGTGCCAGCAGCTCTGCAGGGGCTAGCTCCTATAATTCACCCCTCCACTTT
TRBD1 NA TRBJ1-5 TRBV27 CASSQRWTGDNQPQHF TGTGCCAGCAGTCAAAGATGGACAGGGGACAATCAGCCCCAGCATTTT
TRBD2 NA TRBJ2-3 TRBV5-1 CASSHWTSGGHEKDTQYF TGCGCCAGCAGCCACTGGACTAGCGGGGGTCACGAGAAAGATACGCAGTATTTT
NA NA TRBJ1-1 TRBV10-2 CASEGANTEAFF TGCGCCAGCGAAGGGGCGAACACTGAAGCTTTCTTT
TRBD1 NA TRBJ2-1 TRBV5-4 CASSPPGGQNNEQFF TGTGCCAGCAGCCCACCAGGGGGCCAGAACAATGAGCAGTTCTTC
NA NA TRBJ1-5 TRBV5-4 CASSLAVAGYQPQHF TGTGCCAGCAGCTTGGCCGTCGCAGGTTATCAGCCCCAGCATTTT
TRBD1 once TRBJ2-1 TRBV19 CASSIFPGGSAEQFF TGTGCCAGTAGTATATTCCCAGGGGGCTCTGCCGAGCAGTTCTTC
NA NA TRBJ2-5 TRBV30 CAWSDTPQETQYF TGTGCCTGGAGTGACACCCCACAAGAGACCCAGTACTTC
NA NA TRBJ1-1 TRBV2 CASRLRGSTEAFF TGTGCCAGCAGACTAAGGGGGAGCACTGAAGCTTTCTTT
TRBD2 NA TRBJ2-1 TRBV4-1 CASSQDGGSGSAEQFF TGCGCCAGCAGCCAAGATGGGGGTAGCGGGAGTGCTGAGCAGTTCTTC
TRBD1 once TRBJ2-1 TRBV11-2 CASSPLRQGRKEQFF TGTGCCAGCAGCCCCTTGAGACAGGGGAGAAAGGAGCAGTTCTTC
NA NA TRBJ2-7 TRBV9 CASSVAAGREQYF TGTGCCAGCAGCGTAGCTGCAGGGCGCGAGCAGTACTTC
TRBD1 NA TRBJ1-2 TRBV6-6 CASSYRQGDQYGYTF TGTGCCAGCAGTTACCGGCAGGGGGATCAATATGGCTACACCTTC
NA NA TRBJ2-3 TRBV21-1 CASSKDSSLGTDTQYF TGTGCCAGCAGCAAAGACAGCTCTCTTGGGACAGATACGCAGTATTTT
TRBD2 NA TRBJ2-3 TRBV5-5 CASRLAGFPHPGDTQYF TGTGCCAGCAGGCTAGCGGGGTTTCCCCACCCCGGGGATACGCAGTATTTT
NA NA TRBJ1-6 TRBV11-2 CASSLAGREAFSPLHF TGTGCCAGCAGCTTAGCAGGGCGGGAGGCATTTTCCCCCCTCCACTTT
TRBD1 NA TRBJ1-6 TRBV5-4 CASTVGQEFSPLHF TGTGCCAGCACCGTCGGACAGGAATTTTCACCCCTCCACTTT
TRBD1 NA TRBJ1-2 TRBV9 CASSGSQGQGADTNYGYTF TGTGCCAGCAGCGGTAGCCAAGGACAGGGGGCGGATACTAACTATGGCTACACCTTC
NA NA TRBJ1-4 TRBV5-1 CASSLDRQTSNEKLFF TGCGCCAGCAGCTTGGACCGACAGACATCTAATGAAAAACTGTTTTTT
TRBD1 NA TRBJ1-2 TRBV2 CASRRQGGYGYTF TGTGCCAGCAGGAGACAGGGGGGCTATGGCTACACCTTC
TRBD2 NA TRBJ2-3 TRBV4-3 CASSQLQAGPSTDTQYF TGCGCCAGCAGCCAACTTCAAGCGGGACCTAGCACAGATACGCAGTATTTT
TRBD2 NA TRBJ2-1 TRBV7-2 CASSLTLAGGWNEQFF TGTGCCAGCAGCTTAACCCTAGCGGGAGGGTGGAATGAGCAGTTCTTC
TRBD2 once TRBJ2-3 TRBV10-3 CAISALAATDTQYF TGTGCCATCAGTGCCCTAGCGGCCACAGATACGCAGTATTTT
NA NA TRBJ2-3 TRBV7-9 CASSRLRQSDTQYF TGTGCCAGCAGCCGACTTCGGCAGTCAGATACGCAGTATTTT
TRBD2 NA TRBJ2-1 TRBV18 CASSRKGLAGKNRSYNEQFF TGTGCCAGCTCGCGTAAGGGACTAGCGGGAAAAAACCGCTCCTACAATGAGCAGTTCTTC
TRBD1 once TRBJ2-7 TRBV27 CASSLGWTGGSYEQYF TGTGCCAGCAGTTTAGGATGGACAGGGGGTTCCTACGAGCAGTACTTC
TRBD1 NA TRBJ1-2 TRBV29-1 CSVVTGRGNYGYTF TGCAGCGTTGTGACAGGGCGGGGTAACTATGGCTACACCTTC
NA NA TRBJ2-2 TRBV7-6 CASSPSLIAGELFF TGTGCCAGCAGCCCCTCTCTCATAGCGGGGGAGCTGTTTTTT
TRBD1 NA TRBJ2-7 TRBV10-3 CAISESEDRGSEQYF TGTGCCATCAGTGAGTCAGAGGACAGGGGATCCGAGCAGTACTTC
TRBD1 NA TRBJ1-1 TRBV7-2 CASSLNRGNTEAFF TGTGCCAGCAGTCTCAACAGGGGCAACACTGAAGCTTTCTTT
NA NA TRBJ1-4 TRBV5-6 CASRLDPEEKLFF TGTGCCAGCAGGTTGGACCCGGAGGAAAAACTGTTTTTT
TRBD2 few TRBJ2-3 TRBV28 CASSLGLAGETDTQYF TGTGCCAGCAGCCTGGGACTAGCGGGAGAGACAGATACGCAGTATTTT